This T cell receptor beta chain was identified in a study of blood T cells in healthy people across ages (dated by TCRdb to 2014 to 2015). For the study in its entirety: In model experiments, template switching captured about one uniquely barcoded TCR beta cDNA molecule for every two T cells. Age-related changes in TCR beta repertoire diversity were measured in the study by deep sequencing normalized with unique cDNA molecular identifiers. Four age groups were formed from the donors: young (average approximately 15 years), middle-aged (approximately 40), aged (62) and long-lived (roughly 88). To avoid experimental bias, donors of different ages were spread randomly across the sequencing lanes. The study analyzed two additional independent replicas of 1 million unique cDNA reads from the same blood draw for two donors, one aged 18 to 30 and one aged 80 or older.

The sample holds a few counts of this clonotype. Its antigen specificity is not known. No base quality information exists; no much larger clone differs at one position. Results and caveats for the whole study, not just this receptor: Because profiling used bulk unsorted PBMCs, naive and antigen-experienced compartments could not be compared conclusively. There was a strong correlation between observed TCR beta diversity and the percentage of naive T cells measured by flow cytometry. The long-lived group showed more naive CD4+ T cells, fewer expanded clones and increased TCR diversity than the aged group, suggesting age selection. As age increased, observed TCR beta diversity per million T cells dropped in a roughly linear way, and a significant reduction was already evident by age 40. Estimates of total diversity from one million sequenced T cells were regarded as lower bounds and underestimates. Because the CMV infection status of the donors was unknown, age-related changes in expanded clonotypes may potentially have been confounded.

Donors were approximately 42 systemically healthy Caucasian individuals from Russia aged roughly 6 to 100 years. Ten milliliters of peripheral blood were drawn from each donor into EDTA-treated Vacutainer tubes. PBMCs were isolated by Ficoll-Paque density-gradient centrifugation, with at least 6 million obtained per sample. Trizol reagent was used to extract total RNA from the PBMCs, yielding at least 5 micrograms per sample. For every donor, flow cytometry on a PBMC aliquot measured the percentage of naive CD45RAhigh/CD27high T cells. CDR1 and CDR2, looked up from the germline V gene, are SGHAT and FQNNGV. The CDR3 numbers 15 residues from cysteine through phenylalanine. CDR3 DNA only is kept here, 45 bases in frame from base 1. Preparation of the library involved 5' RACE. The instrument was an Illumina HiSeq 2500. A second PCR of about 7 to 12 cycles was performed with a sample-barcoded 5' primer and a J-beta primer mix. A template-switch 5' adaptor carrying 12 random nucleotides introduced a unique molecular identifier onto each TCR beta cDNA molecule. Each sample yielded at least 2.5 million CDR3-containing paired-end reads. All of the RNA was converted into first-strand cDNA using the Mint cDNA synthesis kit, with a TRBC-specific oligonucleotide serving as the primer. Following uracil-DNA glycosylase treatment, a first 18-cycle PCR with universal primers M1SS and BC2_uni_R was performed on all cDNA. Turning to the authors' computational methods: Each sample was normalized by randomly selecting 1 million high-quality reads, each carrying a distinct molecular identifier. Instead of being binned into consensus sequences, reads that shared molecular identifiers were thrown out. MiTCR, set to a Q25 quality threshold and the strictest error-elimination algorithm, was used for CDR3 identification, clonotype clustering and error correction. A nonparametric unseen species model using Euler transformation provided a lower-bound estimate of total TCR beta diversity. Clones were called with MiXCR by TCRdb after fastp trimmed the public reads at Q25, and only in-frame beta chains were retained. Merged by CDR3 protein, the rows form single entries marked with the most common genes and DNA. These V and J calls rely on TCRdb rather than the paper's analysis. This sample gives 1.2 million to 1.5 million distinct CDR3 sequences in total; roughly 64% of them show up just once. Jointly, the top ten make up more than 6% of the sample.

Sequenced sample: blood. The chain is assembled from TRBV11-2 and TRBJ2-5; the D call is possibly TRBD1 or TRBD2, each sharing 5 bases. TRBJ2-7 explains the end of the DNA better; the J call may be wrong. This TCR came from a man younger than 30 in good health. At the DNA level, the sequence is TGTGCCAGCAGCCGGATCCCGGGGCTTCGGGACGAGCAGTACTTC. It encodes CASSRIPGLRDEQYF.